This passage covers 11 T cell receptor beta chains from one sample sequenced in a study of breast tumors, draining lymph nodes, adjacent tissues. Via MiXCR, TCRdb re-called the multiplex PCR reads, giving one row per CDR3 protein. The table lists 70,000 or so distinct CDR3 sequences, 40% to 45% of them singletons. The specimen sequenced was breast tumor tissue. The receptors originated from a female donor with breast cancer. Some clones in this sample may be carry-over from other donors' samples.

On this clonotype itself: One end of the junction is discordant with germline, which a read error may explain. The gene calls are TRBV7-8 and TRBJ2-2; TRBD2 is a possible D gene (5 bases). CDR3 length equals 9 residues. Germline V gene lookup returns CDR1 SGHVS and CDR2 FQNEAQ. The CDR3 spells CASPGELFF. The CDR3 DNA sequence: TGTGCCAGTCCCGGGGAGCTGTTCTTT.

This clonotype showed up many times. The rearrangement joins TRBV2 to TRBJ2-5; possibly TRBD2 for D (6 bases). Trimming took off 8 bases at V and 4 bases at J, with 14 bases between the two ends. The germline gives CDR1 SNHLY, CDR2 FYNNEI. CDR3 length equals 13 residues. The DNA for the CDR3 is TGTGCCAGCCTGTTGGAGGGCCTAGAGACCCAGTACTTC. Its translation: CASLLEGLETQYF.

This clonotype was observed at least ten times. This chain links TRBV7-9 with TRBJ1-5; D remains unclear. V lost 1 base and J 2 bases, leaving 6 bases between the germline ends. Germline CDR1 reads SEHNR; CDR2 reads FQNEAQ (reference sequence). This CDR3 is built from 14 residues. Here the CDR3 reads CASSLESGNQPQHF. CDR3 DNA: TGTGCCAGCAGCTTAGAGTCGGGCAATCAGCCCCAGCATTTT.

This clonotype was recorded a few times. A much larger clone differs by one base, so this may be a read error. V is TRBV9 and J is TRBJ2-1; TRBD1 is a possible D gene (6 bases). The CDR3 spans 14 residues. Per the germline V gene, CDR1 is SGDLS and CDR2 is YYNGEE. In DNA, the CDR3 is TGTGCCAGCAGCGTAGGTGGCAGGGACAATGAGCAGTCCTTC. Protein product: CASSVGGRDNEQSF.

This clonotype has a count of ten or more. This chain uses TRBV20-1 with TRBJ2-3, with D unclear. CDR3 length: 13 residues. Trimming pared 7 bases from V and 2 bases from J, leaving 13 bases between. Germline V gives CDR1 DFQATT, CDR2 SNEGSKA (reference sequence). CDR3 in DNA: TGCAGTGTAGTTAGGCTCCCCACAGATACGCAGTATTTT. The encoded protein is CSVVRLPTDTQYF.

There are a few counts of this clonotype. V and J are TRBV9 and TRBJ1-1; D uncertain. CDR1 is SGDLS and CDR2 is YYNGEE in the germline V gene. The CDR3 consists of 15 residues. V shed 3 bases and J shed 3 bases, with 15 bases lying between them. CDR3 residues: CASSEWGGGHTEAFF. The CDR3 bases are TGTGCCAGCAGCGAGTGGGGTGGTGGACACACTGAAGCTTTCTTT.

This clonotype was seen at least ten times. The J gene is TRBJ1-2, the V gene TRBV18; D unclear. CDR1 KGHSH and CDR2 LQKENI come from the germline V gene. CDR3 length equals 11 residues. V was cut by 5 bases and J by 7 bases, with 8 bases left in between. Written as DNA, the CDR3 is TGTGCCAGCTCAATAAATTCTGGCTACACCTTC. Encoded protein: CASSINSGYTF.

This clonotype was seen at least ten times. CDR3 protein: CASSYNRGINEKLFF. For the CDR3, the DNA is TGTGCCAGCAGCTACAACAGGGGGATTAATGAAAAACTGTTTTTT. The chain employs TRBV5-8 and TRBJ1-4, with 8 bases lining up with TRBD1. The ends lost 3 bases at V and 4 bases at J; junction bases unmatched: 5. This CDR3 has 15 amino acids. Germline V lookup: CDR1 SGHTS, CDR2 YDEGEE.

In the case of this clonotype: Since no conserved phenylalanine or tryptophan closes the CDR3, a read error is the likely cause. The J gene is TRBJ2-5, the V gene TRBV20-1, with a weak D call TRBD2 (5 bases). Germline V lookup: CDR1 DFQATT, CDR2 SNEGSKA (reference sequence). With 5 bases removed from V and 5 bases from J, the gap between germline ends came to 18 bases. The CDR3 is made up of 14 amino acids. The CDR3 DNA reads TGCAGTGCTGACGGACGGGGTGGCGGCGAGACCCAGTACTCC. It yields the protein CSADGRGGGETQYS.

This clonotype was counted ten times or more. The chain joins TRBV9 to TRBJ2-1; D is unclear. Germline values: CDR1 SGDLS, CDR2 YYNGEE. The CDR3 contains 14 residues. Trimming shortened V by 3 bases and J by 6 bases, and 13 bases separated the two germline ends. CDR3 sequence: CASSGAVGINEQFF. For the CDR3, the DNA is TGTGCCAGCAGCGGCGCGGTAGGGATCAATGAGCAGTTCTTC.

Concerning this clonotype: An end of the junction differs from the germline gene, which may be a read error. The rearrangement joins TRBV5-1 to TRBJ2-2; D is possibly TRBD1 or TRBD2 (5 bases each). CDR1 SGHRS and CDR2 YFSETQ come from the germline V gene. This CDR3 comprises 14 residues. DNA of the CDR3: TGCGCCAGCAGCTTGATTCCGGGGACCGGCGAGCTGTTTTTT. Its translation is CASSLIPGTGELFF.